The clone carrying this T cell receptor (beta chain) was observed a few times. This CDR3 has 14 amino acids. The germline V gene encodes CDR1 SGHDN and CDR2 FVKESK. Trimming pared 3 bases from V and 7 bases from J, leaving 15 bases between. Breast cancer patients provided tissue from their axillary draining lymph nodes. TCRdb used MiXCR to reprocess the multiplex PCR reads, holding one entry per CDR3 protein. The sample holds around 140,000 distinct CDR3 sequences, about 22% seen once. This sample was taken from a study of breast tumors, draining lymph nodes, adjacent tissues. The sample taken for sequencing was axillary lymph node tissue. The chain uses TRBV14 and TRBJ1-2, with a possible D match to TRBD1 (6 bases). The TCR was taken from a female donor with breast cancer. Some clones in this sample may be carry-over from other donors' samples. CDR3 sequence: CASSHDGGWAGYTF. The CDR3 bases are TGTGCCAGCAGCCACGATGGGGGCTGGGCTGGCTACACCTTC.